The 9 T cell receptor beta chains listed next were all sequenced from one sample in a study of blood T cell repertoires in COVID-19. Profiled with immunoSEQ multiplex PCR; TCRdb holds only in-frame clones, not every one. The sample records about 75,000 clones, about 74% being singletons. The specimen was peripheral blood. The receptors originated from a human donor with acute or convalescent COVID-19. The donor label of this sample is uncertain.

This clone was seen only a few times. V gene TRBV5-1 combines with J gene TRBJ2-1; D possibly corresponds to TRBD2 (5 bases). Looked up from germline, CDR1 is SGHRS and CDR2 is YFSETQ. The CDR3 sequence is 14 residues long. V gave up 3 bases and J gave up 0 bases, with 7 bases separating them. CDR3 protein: CASSSGNSYNEQFF. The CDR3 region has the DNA TGCGCCAGCAGCTCGGGAAACTCCTACAATGAGCAGTTCTTC.

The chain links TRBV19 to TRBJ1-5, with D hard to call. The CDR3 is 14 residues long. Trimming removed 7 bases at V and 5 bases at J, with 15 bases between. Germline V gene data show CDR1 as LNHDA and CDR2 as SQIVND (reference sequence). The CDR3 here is CASNGRPRDQPQHF. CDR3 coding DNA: TGTGCCAGTAATGGCAGACCGAGGGATCAGCCCCAGCATTTT.

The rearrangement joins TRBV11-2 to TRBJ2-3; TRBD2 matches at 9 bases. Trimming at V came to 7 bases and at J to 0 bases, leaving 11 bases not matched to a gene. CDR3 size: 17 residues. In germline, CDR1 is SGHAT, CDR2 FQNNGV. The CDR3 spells CASTRRASGASTDTQYF. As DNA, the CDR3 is TGTGCCAGCACCCGGAGGGCTAGCGGGGCAAGCACAGATACGCAGTATTTT. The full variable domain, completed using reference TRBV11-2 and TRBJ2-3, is EAGVAQSPRYKIIEKRQSVAFWCNPISGHATLYWYQQILGQGPKLLIQFQNNGVVDDSQLPKDRFSAERLKGVDSTLKIQPAKLEDSAVYLCASTRRASGASTDTQYFGPGTRLTVL.

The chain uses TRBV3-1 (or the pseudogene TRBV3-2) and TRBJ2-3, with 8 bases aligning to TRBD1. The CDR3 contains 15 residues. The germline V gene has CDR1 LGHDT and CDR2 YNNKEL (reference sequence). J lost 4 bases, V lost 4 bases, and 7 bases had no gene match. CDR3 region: CASSLRTGRSDTQYF. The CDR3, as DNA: TGTGCCAGCAGCCTACGGACAGGGAGGTCAGATACGCAGTATTTT.

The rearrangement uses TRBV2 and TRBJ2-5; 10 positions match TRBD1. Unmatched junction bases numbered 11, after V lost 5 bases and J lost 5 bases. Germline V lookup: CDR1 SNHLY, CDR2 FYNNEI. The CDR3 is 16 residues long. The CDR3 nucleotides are TGTGCCAGCAGTCTCCGGGACAGGGGTTTGGGTGAGACCCAGTACTTC. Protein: CASSLRDRGLGETQYF.

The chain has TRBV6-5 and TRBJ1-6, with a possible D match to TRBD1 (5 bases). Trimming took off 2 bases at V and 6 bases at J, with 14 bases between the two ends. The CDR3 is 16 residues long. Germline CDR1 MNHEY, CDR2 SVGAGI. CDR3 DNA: TGTGCCAGCAGTTACGATTTGCAGGGCAGTAATTCACCCCTCCACTTT. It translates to CASSYDLQGSNSPLHF.

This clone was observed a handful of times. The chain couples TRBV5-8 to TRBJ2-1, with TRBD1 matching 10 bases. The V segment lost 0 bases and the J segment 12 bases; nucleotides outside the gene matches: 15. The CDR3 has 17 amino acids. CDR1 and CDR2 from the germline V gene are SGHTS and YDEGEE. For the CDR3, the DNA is TGTGCCAGCAGCTTGGATCTCGGGACAGGGGCTTTGAAGGGGCAGTTCTTC. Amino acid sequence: CASSLDLGTGALKGQFF.

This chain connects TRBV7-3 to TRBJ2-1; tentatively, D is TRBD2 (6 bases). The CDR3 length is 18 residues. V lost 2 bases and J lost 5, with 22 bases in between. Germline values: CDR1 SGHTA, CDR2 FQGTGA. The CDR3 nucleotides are TGTGCCAGCAGCTTATACGGACCCCTGGGGGGAAGGCACAATGAGCAGTTCTTC. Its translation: CASSLYGPLGGRHNEQFF.

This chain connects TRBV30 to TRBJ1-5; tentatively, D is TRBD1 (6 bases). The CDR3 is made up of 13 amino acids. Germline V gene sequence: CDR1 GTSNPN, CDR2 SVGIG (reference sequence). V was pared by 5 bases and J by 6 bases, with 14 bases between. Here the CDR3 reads CAWSTGPGQPQHF. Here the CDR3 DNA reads TGTGCCTGGTCGACAGGCCCGGGTCAGCCCCAGCATTTT.